The entry that follows covers one TCR beta chain sequence. Its antigen is still unknown. No much larger clone exists at a distance of one base, and base qualities are not known. The junction shows trimming of 4 bases on V and 4 bases on J, and the gene matches do not reach 8 bases of it. CDR1 is given as SGHRS and CDR2 as YFSETQ, both from the germline V gene. The CDR3 starts with the cysteine, ends with the phenylalanine, and has 16 residues. Only the CDR3 region is kept as DNA, spanning 48 bases read in frame from base 1. Using the deep immunoSEQ assay, TCR CDR3 regions were amplified from genomic DNA by multiplex PCR. For each cell subset, the extracted genomic DNA was distributed evenly across all wells of several immunoSEQ 96-well plates, and each plate served as one replicate. For sorted subsets, approximately 210 ng of genomic DNA, equivalent to around 29,000 T cell genomes, went into each replicate PCR. Purified libraries were measured with a Qubit 3.0 fluorometer, size-checked on a Bioanalyzer 2100, and measured again with the KAPA Library Quantification kit. Each immunoSEQ 96-well plate was sequenced on its own single-read 150-cycle Illumina NextSeq 550 flow cell. Processing in the source paper ran as follows. The immunoSEQ output contained only junctional sequences without quality scores, so filtering could not match that applied to full-length reads. Sequences were annotated with PyIR, a Python wrapper for IgBLAST v1.9, and V/J genes and CDR3 were assigned using IMGT germline references. Reads were removed for weak V/J assignments (E-value above 1e-6), missing CDR3, stop codons, out-of-frame junctions, or ambiguous translated residues. A V3J clonotype was defined by an identical inferred V gene, J gene, and CDR3 amino acid sequence. Percentage overlap between repertoires was computed as shared unique clonotypes divided by the size of the smaller repertoire. Richness of each repertoire was evaluated using RTK rarefaction, the Chao1 estimator, and Recon v2.1 estimates of unobserved clonotypes. Generation probabilities for all TCRbeta clonotypes obtained by the gDNA method from a handful of donors were computed using OLGA. Held by TCRdb, this immuneACCESS table contains in-frame sequences only and omits some clones. Under half of the omission traces to an unresolved V gene where checked; the cause of the rest is unknown. V, J and clone size are taken as reported in that table, and D and trimming were inferred from the DNA itself. The sample includes some 2.1 million clones, with 85% to 95% observed a single time. Of the sample, under 0.15% falls within the top ten clones.

The data derive from a study of shared clonotypes between healthy human individuals (dated by TCRdb to the early 2020s). As for the study more broadly: The cohort comprised two women and a few men aged 18 to 49 years. For each donor, CD4 naive and CD4 memory were each run on three plates, CD8 naive on two plates, and CD8 memory on one plate. The study deeply sequenced blood TCR repertoires of several healthy adults to estimate repertoire size and the extent of clonotype sharing between individuals. To increase sequencing depth and limit assay-specific biases, TCR repertoire library preparation and sequencing were carried out by different laboratories using diverse techniques. Each donor's leukapheresis produced roughly between roughly 0.94 and 9.5 billion PBMCs.

The donors were healthy, HIV-negative adults with no recently reported acute infections or vaccinations. Every donor was a Caucasian adult living in Nashville, Tennessee, USA. Magnetic negative selection was used to enrich CD4+ T cells, after which naive cells were positively selected on CD45RA and the negative fraction became the memory subset. After blood collection by leukapheresis, PBMCs were isolated using Ficoll-Histopaque density gradient centrifugation and then cryopreserved in the vapor phase of liquid nitrogen. Analytical flow cytometry was used to check the purity and quantity of each magnetically sorted T cell population. From each sorted fraction, genomic DNA was isolated and quantified by UV absorbance on a Nanodrop 2000c. Beyond this particular receptor, the publication reports: Larger estimated clonotype richness was generally found for naive subsets than for memory subsets. Pairwise subsampling indicated that sequencing depth was expected to affect the degree of clonotype sharing among donors. Incomplete sequencing was indicated by rarefaction of sorted-subset datasets, despite the large sequencing depth. Because the study included a small number of donors, the genetic and exposure-history diversity represented was limited. Sampling was limited to blood, and TCR repertoires in tissue likely differ from TCR repertoires in blood. Higher generation probabilities were observed for clonotypes shared by all four sorted-subset donors than for non-shared clonotypes. Sharing across a few donors was observed for roughly 5% of naive CD4, about 3.2% of naive CD8, over 2% of memory CD4, and around 0.42% of memory CD8 clonotypes.

The sequence links TRBV5-1 to TRBJ2-1; TRBD1 matches 10 bases in the middle. The source of this sequence is a man between 18 and 35 years old in good health. The specimen was naive CD4+ T cells sorted from blood. This specimen's cell subset or site label, per the study, means: CD45RA+ positively selected. The DNA sequence reads TGCGCCAGCAGCCGACAGGGGGCGGGAGGTTACAATGAGCAGTTCTTC. Its protein product is CASSRQGAGGYNEQFF.